The 23 T cell receptor beta chains below come from one sample, sequenced in a study of T cells in Graves' hyperthyroidism and ophthalmopathy. Authors of the study amplified TCR beta CDR3 regions from RNA transcripts. A set of HTBI primers served as the primers for a first-round RT-PCR of the TCR CDR3. TCRdb processed the multiplex PCR reads anew with MiXCR; each CDR3 protein has one entry. The sample consists of hundreds of thousands of distinct CDR3 sequences, approximately 15% of them appearing once. Material for sequencing was blood. These receptor sequences come from a woman in her twenties or thirties with Graves' hyperthyroidism that later progressed to Graves' ophthalmopathy.

The chain joins TRBV9 to TRBJ2-3; TRBD2 agrees at 7 bases. V dropped 0 bases and J dropped 4; count of bases not matched to a gene: 5. CDR3 length equals 15 residues. CDR1 is SGDLS and CDR2 is YYNGEE in the germline V gene. The CDR3 bases are TGTGCCAGCAGCGTAGAAGGCGGGAGTCCAGATACGCAGTATTTT. Its translation is CASSVEGGSPDTQYF.

V and J are TRBV24-1 and TRBJ2-1; TRBD2 agrees at 10 bases. Trimming took 0 bases from V and 6 from J; bases not matched to a gene: 7. There are 17 residues in the CDR3. The germline V gene encodes CDR1 KGHDR and CDR2 SFDVKD. The CDR3 coding sequence is TGTGCCACCAGTGATTTGCCTAGCGGGGGAACAATCAATGAGCAGTTCTTC. Translated: CATSDLPSGGTINEQFF.

V usage is TRBV5-5 and J usage is TRBJ2-1; 9 bases agree with TRBD2. This CDR3 has 16 residues. V lost 3 bases to trimming and J lost 8 bases; unmatched junction nucleotides: 12. Germline V gene lookup returns CDR1 SGHKS and CDR2 YYEKEE (reference sequence). CDR3 protein: CASSSRGGAQVDEQFF. The CDR3 region has the DNA TGTGCCAGCAGCTCCCGCGGGGGGGCGCAGGTCGATGAGCAGTTCTTC.

The rearrangement joins TRBV29-1 to TRBJ1-5; TRBD1 agrees at 8 bases. V shed 2 bases and J 5 bases; nucleotides not matched to a gene: 5. The CDR3 runs to 14 residues. Looked up from germline, CDR1 is SQVTM and CDR2 is ANQGSEA. CDR3 DNA sequence: TGCAGCGTTGAAAGTCAGGGGGCTTATCAGCCCCAGCATTTT. Its protein is CSVESQGAYQPQHF.

This clonotype was observed many times. V and J are TRBV14 and TRBJ1-1; no clear D gene. This CDR3 has 14 residues. Germline CDR1 reads SGHDN; CDR2 reads FVKESK. Trimming took off 1 base at V and 4 bases at J, with 10 bases between the two ends. The CDR3 protein is CASSQATQSTEAFF. DNA for the CDR3: TGTGCCAGCAGCCAAGCTACGCAATCCACTGAAGCTTTCTTT.

A remark on this clonotype: Given a much more abundant clone one base away, this may be a read error. The chain has TRBV9 and TRBJ2-7, with D possibly matching TRBD2 (7 bases). Germline V gene sequence: CDR1 SGDLS, CDR2 YYNGEE. This CDR3 is 14 amino acids long. CDR3 in DNA: TGTGCCAGCGGCGTAGGGGGGGCAGACTACGAGCAGTACTTC. This gives the protein CASGVGGADYEQYF.

This clonotype was seen repeatedly, ten times or more. The rearrangement links TRBV10-3 to TRBJ1-2; D may be TRBD1 (6 bases). Germline assignment: CDR1 ENHRY and CDR2 SYGVKD. V shed 2 bases and J shed 4 bases, with 8 bases lying between them. The CDR3 is made up of 13 amino acids. The CDR3, as DNA: TGTGCCATCAGTGAGAGGGACATCTATGGCTACACCTTC. This sequence encodes CAISERDIYGYTF.

This clonotype was observed at least ten times. This chain uses TRBV6-5 with TRBJ2-5, with 7 bases that match TRBD1. The CDR3 loop spans 14 amino acids. The V gene's germline CDR1 is MNHEY and CDR2 SVGAGI. After removal of 2 bases from V and 4 bases from J, the junction contained 4 bases not matched to a gene. The CDR3 DNA follows: TGTGCCAGCAGTTACGGGCAGGGGGTAGAGACCCAGTACTTC. This encodes CASSYGQGVETQYF.

This clonotype was found many times. This rearrangement joins TRBV29-1 to TRBJ2-1; TRBD1 agrees at 8 bases. The CDR3 sequence is 15 residues long. V dropped 5 bases and J dropped 4; count of bases not matched to a gene: 10. Looked up from germline, CDR1 is SQVTM and CDR2 is ANQGSEA. Written as DNA, the CDR3 is TGCAGCGTTAACCGGGGGACAGGAGGGTACAATGAGCAGTTCTTC. It is translated as CSVNRGTGGYNEQFF.

This rearrangement joins TRBV4-3 to TRBJ2-2, with D maybe TRBD2 (5 bases). The CDR3 runs 13 residues. CDR1 is LGHNA and CDR2 is YSLEER in the germline V gene. Deletions cut 4 bases from V and 8 bases from J, with 11 bases between. The CDR3 nucleotides are TGCGCCAGCAGCCTCACGGAGGTGGGGGAGCTGTTTTTT. It specifies CASSLTEVGELFF.

This clonotype was recorded at least ten times. The chain carries TRBV28 and TRBJ2-1; 13 bases fit TRBD2. Trimming at V came to 1 base and at J to 2 bases, leaving 2 bases not matched to a gene. The CDR3 is made up of 17 amino acids. Germline V gene sequence: CDR1 MDHEN, CDR2 SYDVKM. For the CDR3, the DNA is TGTGCCAGCAGTTTATTACTAGCGGGAGGGGCCTACAATGAGCAGTTCTTC. Translated, it gives CASSLLLAGGAYNEQFF.

This clonotype has a count of ten or more. The chain has TRBV27 and TRBJ2-7; D is perhaps TRBD2 (5 bases). The germline CDR1 and CDR2 sequences are MNHEY and SMNVEV (reference sequence). CDR3 length equals 15 residues. Trimming pared 2 bases from V and 2 bases from J, leaving 13 bases between. The DNA of the CDR3 is TGTGCCAGCAGTTTAGGGGAGAATGTAGCCTACGAGCAGTACTTC. Translated, it gives CASSLGENVAYEQYF.

The chain has TRBV20-1 and TRBJ1-2; TRBD1 agrees at 8 bases. CDR3 length: 12 amino acids. Trimming removed 6 bases from V and 4 bases from J; junction bases left unmatched: 4. CDR1 and CDR2 from the germline V gene are DFQATT and SNEGSKA (reference sequence). CDR3 protein: CSARQGTYGYTF. The CDR3 nucleotides are TGCAGTGCAAGACAGGGGACCTATGGCTACACCTTC.

This clonotype was seen more than once but under ten times. This chain connects TRBV19 to TRBJ2-1, with TRBD2 matching 8 bases. With 3 bases clipped from V and 3 bases from J, the junction kept 7 bases outside the gene matches. Germline loops: CDR1 LNHDA, CDR2 SQIVND (reference sequence). This CDR3 comprises 16 residues. The CDR3 coding sequence is TGTGCCAGTAGTATTGGCTTAGCGGGGATCTACAATGAGCAGTTCTTC. It specifies CASSIGLAGIYNEQFF.

The sample holds many counts of this clonotype. The rearrangement uses TRBV11-2 and TRBJ2-7; perhaps TRBD1 as D (6 bases). Trimming removed 5 bases from V and 2 bases from J, with 19 bases in between. The CDR3 runs 16 residues. Germline-derived CDR1 and CDR2 are SGHAT and FQNNGV. The CDR3 spells CASSLNTGRAPYEQYF. Here the CDR3 DNA reads TGTGCCAGCAGCCTAAACACAGGGCGGGCCCCCTACGAGCAGTACTTC.

The chain links TRBV20-1 to TRBJ1-5, with D unresolved. V was clipped by 5 bases and J by 6 bases, with 17 bases between them. Germline assignment: CDR1 DFQATT and CDR2 SNEGSKA (reference sequence). The CDR3 totals 14 residues. CDR3 region: CSARRSGRGQPQHF. The CDR3 bases are TGCAGTGCTCGGAGAAGCGGGCGGGGTCAGCCCCAGCATTTT.

Ten or more counts support this clonotype. The V call is TRBV30, the J call TRBJ2-7, with 7 bases fitting TRBD1. V gave up 2 bases and J gave up 3 bases; unmatched junction bases: 4. The CDR3 has 13 residues. Germline CDR1 is GTSNPN and CDR2 is SVGIG (reference sequence). Here the CDR3 reads CAWSMGQFYEQYF. The DNA for the CDR3 is TGTGCCTGGAGTATGGGACAGTTCTACGAGCAGTACTTC.

This clonotype was seen ten or more times. The chain links TRBV29-1 to TRBJ2-1; D ambiguous. Per the germline V gene, CDR1 is SQVTM and CDR2 is ANQGSEA. The CDR3 runs to 15 residues. The V gene lost 2 bases and the J gene lost 0 bases, with 11 bases spanning the gap. CDR3 sequence reads: CSVELVRSSYNEQFF. In DNA, the CDR3 is TGCAGCGTTGAATTAGTACGGAGCTCCTACAATGAGCAGTTCTTC.

This clonotype was observed a single time. This chain connects TRBV12-3 or TRBV12-4 to TRBJ2-3; the match to TRBD2 covers 14 bases. The CDR3 loop spans 15 amino acids. V lost 5 bases, J lost 7 bases, and 5 bases stayed unmatched. CDR3 sequence reads: CASSGTSGSAYTQYF. The CDR3, as DNA: TGTGCCAGCAGTGGGACTAGCGGGAGCGCCTATACGCAGTATTTT.

At least ten counts were recorded for this clonotype. The chain links TRBV27 to TRBJ1-6; D is uncertain. Germline CDR1 MNHEY, CDR2 SMNVEV (reference sequence). CDR3 length equals 14 residues. V was clipped by 7 bases and J by 1 base, with 8 bases between them. The CDR3 here is CASTGQSYNSPLHF. CDR3 DNA sequence: TGTGCCAGCACCGGGCAGTCCTATAATTCACCCCTCCACTTT.

This clonotype was seen repeatedly, ten times or more. The chain has TRBV5-1 and TRBJ2-5; the D is unclear. This CDR3 is 14 amino acids long. The V end was cut by 0 bases, the J end by 4 bases, with 10 bases between. The germline V gene encodes CDR1 SGHRS and CDR2 YFSETQ. The CDR3 region is CASSLDQVPETQYF. CDR3 nucleotide sequence: TGCGCCAGCAGCTTGGATCAGGTACCAGAGACCCAGTACTTC.

This chain uses TRBV6-2 or TRBV6-3 with TRBJ2-1; the match to TRBD1 covers 8 bases. V lost 5 bases and J lost 11; bases outside the gene matches: 11. Germline V CDR1 and CDR2: MNHEY, SVGEGT. This CDR3 has 14 residues. The CDR3 reads CASSGIRGPSKQFF. The CDR3 region has the DNA TGTGCCAGCAGTGGGATCAGGGGGCCCTCCAAGCAGTTCTTC.

The rearrangement links TRBV6-1 to TRBJ2-7, with a tentative D call TRBD1 (6 bases). Trimming pared 5 bases from V and 1 base from J, leaving 15 bases between. The germline CDR1 and CDR2 sequences are MNHNS and SASEGT. The CDR3 consists of 15 residues. The CDR3 here is CASSPPGQVSYEQYF. CDR3 bases: TGTGCCAGCAGTCCTCCGGGACAAGTTTCCTACGAGCAGTACTTC.